Each of the 30 T cell receptor beta chains below was sequenced from the same sample in a study of blood T cells in healthy people across ages. Together with a sample-barcoded 5' primer, a J-beta primer mix was included in a second PCR lasting about 6 to 12 cycles. TCRdb redid the calling of the 5' RACE reads with MiXCR, one entry per CDR3 protein. The profile shows some 1.7 million distinct CDR3 sequences, approximately 28% of them singletons. The specimen sequenced was blood. Receptors originate from a young woman in good health.

There are many counts of this clonotype. The J gene is TRBJ2-7, the V gene TRBV20-1; TRBD2 aligns across 12 bases. Germline-derived CDR1 and CDR2 are DFQATT and SNEGSKA (reference sequence). V trimming: 6 bases; J trimming: 4 bases; junction bases outside the gene matches: 13. The CDR3 has 16 residues. In DNA, the CDR3 is TGCAGTGCCTTTAAGGGGCTAGCGGGAGGGCTTTACGAGCAGTACTTC. Translating gives CSAFKGLAGGLYEQYF.

The chain is built from TRBV7-2 and TRBJ1-3; 8 nucleotides line up with TRBD1. From germline, CDR1 is SGHTA and CDR2 FQGNSA. The CDR3 runs to 17 residues. Losses at the gene ends were 3 bases for V and 1 base for J; bases not matched to a gene: 8. In DNA form, the CDR3 reads TGTGCCAGCAGCTTGATTGGGACAGGCGGATCTGGAAACACCATATATTTT. It specifies CASSLIGTGGSGNTIYF. The whole variable domain, filled in from reference TRBV7-2 and TRBJ1-3, reads GAGVSQSPSNKVTEKGKDVELRCDPISGHTALYWYRQSLGQGLEFLIYFQGNSAPDKSGLPSDRFSAERTGGSVSTLTIQRTQQEDSAVYLCASSLIGTGGSGNTIYFGEGSWLTVV.

This clonotype occurred many times. The chain recombines TRBV29-1 with TRBJ2-3; tentatively, D is TRBD2 (5 bases). The CDR3 extends over 13 amino acids. Looked up from germline, CDR1 is SQVTM and CDR2 is ANQGSEA. V was pared by 6 bases and J by 3 bases, with 13 bases between. CDR3 region: CSVDAGWTDTQYF. The CDR3 DNA reads as TGCAGCGTCGACGCGGGTTGGACAGATACGCAGTATTTT.

The table lists this clonotype with many counts. The chain links TRBV24-1 to TRBJ2-1; 7 bases map to TRBD1. The CDR3 runs 16 residues. Germline CDR1 reads KGHDR; CDR2 reads SFDVKD. The V gene end was trimmed by 0 bases and the J gene end by 9 bases; junction bases not matched to a gene: 10. This chain's CDR3 is CATSDLDDRQGGEQFF. DNA of the CDR3: TGTGCCACCAGTGATTTGGACGACCGACAGGGCGGTGAGCAGTTCTTC.

The rearrangement uses TRBV20-1 and TRBJ2-5; no reliable D call. Per the germline V gene, CDR1 is DFQATT and CDR2 is SNEGSKA (reference sequence). CDR3 length: 10 residues. Here the CDR3 DNA reads TGCACCGCGGAAAGGGAGACCCAGTACTTC. Amino acids: CTAERETQYF.

This clonotype was observed many times. The CDR3 spells CSSEMRRGDEQFF. The CDR3 region has the DNA TGCAGCTCGGAAATGAGGCGGGGCGATGAGCAGTTCTTC. This chain connects TRBV20-1 to TRBJ2-1; a weak D match, TRBD2 (6 bases). The CDR3 contains 13 residues. Germline CDR1 DFQATT, CDR2 SNEGSKA (reference sequence).

The chain is built from TRBV4-1 and TRBJ2-3; TRBD2 matches 11 bases. The germline gives CDR1 MGHRA, CDR2 YSYEKL. The CDR3 totals 18 residues. The J segment lost 5 bases and the V segment lost 0 bases, leaving 10 bases of the junction unmatched. CDR3 in DNA: TGCGCCAGCAGCCAAGAAGGTCTTCTAGCGGGGGGCGGAGATACGCAGTATTTT. This translates into CASSQEGLLAGGGDTQYF.

This chain joins TRBV7-2 and TRBJ2-5; 9 bases are a match to TRBD2. Germline loops: CDR1 SGHTA, CDR2 FQGNSA. V lost 0 bases to trimming and J lost 0 bases; unmatched junction nucleotides: 8. The CDR3 consists of 18 residues. This CDR3 is CASSLALGSGGYQETQYF. As DNA, the CDR3 is TGTGCCAGCAGCTTAGCGCTGGGTAGCGGGGGATACCAAGAGACCCAGTACTTC.

About this clonotype itself: Just one base apart from a much larger clone, this may be a read error. The chain links TRBV29-1 to TRBJ2-7; tentative D call: TRBD1 (5 bases). Germline V lookup: CDR1 SQVTM, CDR2 ANQGSEA. This CDR3 contains 12 residues. The V gene lost 7 bases and the J gene lost 4 bases, with 14 bases spanning the gap. CDR3 sequence: CSGGEKGYEQYF. The CDR3 bases are TGCAGCGGTGGTGAGAAGGGGTACGAGCAGTACTTC.

The table lists this clonotype with a few counts. The gene calls are TRBV6-5 and TRBJ2-7; a possible D gene is TRBD2 (5 bases). Trimming left V 2 bases short and J 0 bases short, with 11 bases between. There are 15 residues in the CDR3. The germline CDR1 and CDR2 sequences are MNHEY and SVGAGI. CDR3 in amino acids: CASSYLGGHSYEQYF. CDR3 coding DNA: TGTGCCAGCAGTTACCTTGGCGGGCACTCCTACGAGCAGTACTTC.

Note on this clonotype: Since a much larger clone is just one base distant, this may be a read error. The genes are TRBV5-1 and TRBJ2-7; the match to TRBD2 covers 8 bases. J gave up 3 bases and V 5 bases, and 13 bases lay outside the gene matches. The V gene's germline CDR1 is SGHRS and CDR2 YFSETQ. The CDR3 is 16 amino acids. In DNA form, the CDR3 reads TGCGCCAGCAGGCACACAGCGGGGGTCCTTCTCTACGAGCAGTACTTC. Its protein product is CASRHTAGVLLYEQYF. Full variable domain (remainder filled in from reference TRBV5-1 and TRBJ2-7): KAGVTQTPRYLIKTRGQQVTLSCSPISGHRSVSWYQQTPGQGLQFLFEYFSETQRNKGNFPGRFSGRQFSNSRSEMNVSTLELGDSALYLCASRHTAGVLLYEQYFGPGTRLTVT.

The V and J genes are TRBV10-3 and TRBJ2-3; 11 bases align to TRBD1. The V and J ends lost 6 bases and 4 bases, in that order; junction bases with no gene match: 6. The CDR3 is made up of 15 amino acids. CDR1 and CDR2 from the germline V gene are ENHRY and SYGVKD. Here the CDR3 reads CAISPGQGAPDTQYF. The CDR3 DNA reads TGTGCCATCAGCCCCGGACAGGGGGCTCCAGATACGCAGTATTTT.

Points on this clonotype: With a much larger clone just one base away, this may be a read error. The V and J genes are TRBV7-2 and TRBJ1-1; D is unresolved. Trimming took off 3 bases at V and 3 bases at J, with 5 bases between the two ends. The CDR3 spans 12 residues. Germline V gene sequence: CDR1 SGHTA, CDR2 FQGNSA. CDR3 in DNA: TGTGCCAGCAGCTTGCCGTACACTGAAGCTTTCTTT. Residues: CASSLPYTEAFF.

This clonotype showed up many times. The V call is TRBV15, the J call TRBJ2-7; D is possibly TRBD2 (6 bases). Germline V lookup: CDR1 LNHNV, CDR2 YYDKDF (reference sequence). The CDR3 covers 15 residues. Trimming shortened V by 0 bases and J by 0 bases, and 9 bases separated the two germline ends. CDR3 region: CATSRDGSSSYEQYF. The CDR3 bases are TGTGCCACCAGCAGAGACGGGAGCAGCTCCTACGAGCAGTACTTC.

This chain uses TRBV18 with TRBJ2-1, with 10 positions matching TRBD1. The length of the CDR3 is 13 residues. The V gene end was trimmed by 4 bases and the J gene end by 8 bases; junction bases not matched to a gene: 2. Germline loops: CDR1 KGHSH, CDR2 LQKENI. The CDR3 sequence is CASSRGTGDEQFF. The CDR3 nucleotides read TGTGCCAGCTCACGGGGGACAGGGGATGAGCAGTTCTTC.

The V and J genes are TRBV19 and TRBJ1-5; perhaps TRBD1 as D (5 bases). In germline, CDR1 is LNHDA, CDR2 SQIVND (reference sequence). The CDR3 runs to 14 residues. V dropped 4 bases and J dropped 5 bases, with 12 bases sitting between them. The CDR3, as DNA: TGTGCCAGTAGTACAGGGATCCTAGATCAGCCCCAGCATTTT. This codes for CASSTGILDQPQHF.

The chain employs TRBV7-3 and TRBJ2-3; 8 bases match TRBD2. The CDR3 has 18 residues. J gave up 6 bases and V 4 bases, and 18 bases lay outside the gene matches. From germline, CDR1 is SGHTA and CDR2 FQGTGA. The CDR3: CASSSRPPSGGHRDTQYF. CDR3 DNA sequence: TGTGCCAGCAGCTCCCGCCCCCCAAGCGGGGGCCATCGGGATACGCAGTATTTT.

The gene calls are TRBV27 and TRBJ1-2; D gene ambiguous. The CDR3 runs 16 residues. In germline, CDR1 is MNHEY, CDR2 SMNVEV (reference sequence). V lost 4 bases to trimming and J lost 0 bases, with 15 bases between them. The chain's CDR3 is CASSSLPQEANYGYTF. DNA for the CDR3: TGTGCCAGCAGTTCCCTCCCCCAGGAAGCTAACTATGGCTACACCTTC.

The J gene is TRBJ1-2, the V gene TRBV4-3; tentative D call: TRBD1 (6 bases). Germline-derived CDR1 and CDR2 are LGHNA and YSLEER. This CDR3 is built from 15 residues. V gave up 3 bases and J gave up 6 bases, with 17 bases separating them. As DNA, the CDR3 is TGCGCCAGCAGCCAGGATACGTGGCAGGGGAATGGCTACACCTTC. Encoded protein: CASSQDTWQGNGYTF.

This clonotype was found many times. This rearrangement joins TRBV10-3 to TRBJ1-2, with 9 bases aligning to TRBD1. V lost 8 bases, J lost 6 bases, and 7 bases stayed unmatched. The germline V gene has CDR1 ENHRY and CDR2 SYGVKD. This CDR3 region has 13 residues. CDR3 sequence reads: CAISPGQGNGYTF. CDR3 nucleotide sequence: TGTGCCATCTCACCGGGACAGGGAAATGGCTACACCTTC.

The chain carries TRBV7-2 and TRBJ1-2; D remains unclear. The germline gives CDR1 SGHTA, CDR2 FQGNSA. This CDR3 is built from 12 residues. Trimming shortened V by 6 bases and J by 8 bases, and 13 bases separated the two germline ends. CDR3 loop: CASSLLPWGYTF. The DNA for the CDR3 is TGTGCCAGCAGTCTCCTCCCGTGGGGCTACACCTTC.

The chain employs TRBV10-3 and TRBJ2-7; weak D call: TRBD2 (6 bases). Trimming removed 0 bases at V and 2 bases at J, with 14 bases between. Germline CDR1 and CDR2: ENHRY and SYGVKD. The CDR3 spans 16 residues. The CDR3: CAISESGGSGTYEQYF. CDR3 coding DNA: TGTGCCATCAGTGAGTCCGGAGGTAGCGGCACCTACGAGCAGTACTTC.

V gene TRBV10-3 combines with J gene TRBJ1-2; TRBD1 is a possible D gene (5 bases). CDR1 ENHRY and CDR2 SYGVKD come from the germline V gene. Trimming removed 2 bases at V and 3 bases at J, with 10 bases between. CDR3 size: 14 residues. CDR3: CAISEGGVDYGYTF. CDR3 nucleotide sequence: TGTGCCATCAGTGAGGGGGGTGTCGACTATGGCTACACCTTC.

A note on this clonotype: A much larger clonotype is one base distant, so this may be a read error. The genes are TRBV29-1 and TRBJ2-7; TRBD1 matches at 9 bases. The CDR3 is 13 amino acids. Germline loops: CDR1 SQVTM, CDR2 ANQGSEA. Germline trimming cut 4 bases from V and 7 bases from J; bases unmatched to any gene: 8. The CDR3 sequence: CSVGGQGGDEQYF. The CDR3, as DNA: TGCAGCGTTGGGGGACAGGGAGGCGATGAGCAGTACTTC.

This chain connects TRBV29-1 to TRBJ2-4; D not resolved. The J call may be faulty, since TRBJ2-7 better matches the DNA end. CDR1 and CDR2 (germline): SQVTM, ANQGSEA. The CDR3 has 13 amino acids. Here the CDR3 reads CSVEKQVANEQYF. For the CDR3, the DNA is TGCAGCGTTGAAAAGCAGGTTGCTAACGAGCAGTACTTC.

The rearrangement joins TRBV28 to TRBJ1-5; 8 bases match TRBD1. The germline V gene has CDR1 MDHEN and CDR2 SYDVKM. V shed 6 bases and J 2 bases; nucleotides not matched to a gene: 6. The CDR3 is 15 amino acids. CDR3 loop: CASSRTGKRNQPQHF. The CDR3 nucleotides read TGTGCCAGCAGCCGGACAGGGAAGCGCAATCAGCCCCAGCATTTT.

V gene TRBV5-1 combines with J gene TRBJ2-5; 12 bases map to TRBD2. Looked up from germline, CDR1 is SGHRS and CDR2 is YFSETQ. J gave up 2 bases and V 3 bases, and 8 bases lay outside the gene matches. CDR3 size: 17 residues. The CDR3 reads CASSSASGGARQETQYF. CDR3 DNA: TGCGCCAGCAGCTCTGCTAGCGGGGGGGCCCGGCAAGAGACCCAGTACTTC.

The chain couples TRBV28 to TRBJ1-2; TRBD1 aligns across 7 bases. The CDR3 spans 14 residues. J gave up 8 bases and V 4 bases, and 10 bases lay outside the gene matches. The germline gives CDR1 MDHEN, CDR2 SYDVKM. Written as DNA, the CDR3 is TGTGCCAGCAGTTCGGCGACAGGGTTGGGAGGCTACACCTTC. Its translation: CASSSATGLGGYTF.

This chain uses TRBV5-1 with TRBJ1-2; D unresolved. V was trimmed by 0 bases and J by 6 bases, leaving 12 bases between them. Germline assignment: CDR1 SGHRS and CDR2 YFSETQ. The CDR3 has 14 amino acids. CDR3 nucleotides: TGCGCCAGCAGCTTGGTAGGCAGCGGGGATGGCTACACCTTC. Protein sequence: CASSLVGSGDGYTF.

The chain employs TRBV29-1 and TRBJ2-3; 7 bases line up with TRBD1. The CDR3 spans 14 residues. The junction had 6 bases not matched to a gene; V was cut back by 6 bases and J by 0 bases. The germline V gene encodes CDR1 SQVTM and CDR2 ANQGSEA. This CDR3 reads CSVWTGSSTDTQYF. As DNA, the CDR3 is TGCAGCGTCTGGACAGGCTCTAGCACAGATACGCAGTATTTT.